A selection of T cell receptor beta chains follows, all from one sample in a study of cytomegalovirus exposure and HLA in healthy donors. Only in-frame clones appear in the TCRdb table, and some are missing; sequencing was by immunoSEQ multiplex PCR. This sample has some 130,000 clones; 82% occur once, and the top ten carry 11%. Sequencing was carried out using PBMCs. The receptors stem from a male donor in good health and CMV-seropositive. Each CDR3 is given with its conserved first and last residue. The D gene is left open where the match is weak. Clone size is stated in some rows and not others, as once, few, many or a class when expanded.

V: TRBV27; D: -; J: TRBJ2-7; size: -; DNA: TGTGCCAGCAGTTTATCGACTTTTAGCTACGAGCAGTACTTC; CDR3: CASSLSTFSYEQYF
V: TRBV28; D: -; J: TRBJ2-7; size: -; DNA: TGTGCCAGCGGAGGGGGGGGAGACGAGCAGTACTTC; CDR3: CASGGGGDEQYF
V: TRBV7-2; D: TRBD1; J: TRBJ2-7; size: -; DNA: TGTGCCAGCAGCCCGCGACAGGGGGCTTGGTACGAGCAGTACTTC; CDR3: CASSPRQGAWYEQYF
V: TRBV4-2; D: TRBD2; J: TRBJ2-7; size: -; DNA: TGTGCCAGCAGCCAAGAGGGAGCGGGAGCTTCCTACGAGCAGTACTTC; CDR3: CASSQEGAGASYEQYF
V: TRBV7-8; D: TRBD2; J: TRBJ2-2; size: -; DNA: TGTGCCCAGCGGGGCGGGAGAGCCGGGGAGCTGTTTTTT; CDR3: CAQRGGRAGELFF
V: TRBV5-8; D: TRBD1; J: TRBJ2-6; size: -; DNA: TGTGCCAGCAGCGCCGGGACAGGTTTATCTGGGGCCAACGTCCTGACTTTC; CDR3: CASSAGTGLSGANVLTF
V: TRBV28; D: -; J: TRBJ1-1; size: once; DNA: TGTGCCAGCAGTTTGCGTCAAAGGAACACTGAAGCTTTCTTT; CDR3: CASSLRQRNTEAFF
V: TRBV11-3; D: -; J: TRBJ2-6; size: -; DNA: TGTGCCAGCAGCCAAAACTCTGGGGCCAACGGCCTGACTTTC; CDR3: CASSQNSGANGLTF
V: TRBV29-1; D: -; J: TRBJ2-2; size: -; DNA: TGCAGCGTTGAGCAGGGTAGGGGCGGGGAGCTGTTTTTT; CDR3: CSVEQGRGGELFF
V: TRBV29-1; D: TRBD1; J: TRBJ1-1; size: -; DNA: TGCAGCGTGACCGGGACAGGGAACACTGAAGCTTTCTTT; CDR3: CSVTGTGNTEAFF
V: TRBV30; D: -; J: TRBJ2-7; size: few; DNA: TGTGCCCTAAGGGGGAGCGGGGTTGACGAGCAGTACTTC; CDR3: CALRGSGVDEQYF